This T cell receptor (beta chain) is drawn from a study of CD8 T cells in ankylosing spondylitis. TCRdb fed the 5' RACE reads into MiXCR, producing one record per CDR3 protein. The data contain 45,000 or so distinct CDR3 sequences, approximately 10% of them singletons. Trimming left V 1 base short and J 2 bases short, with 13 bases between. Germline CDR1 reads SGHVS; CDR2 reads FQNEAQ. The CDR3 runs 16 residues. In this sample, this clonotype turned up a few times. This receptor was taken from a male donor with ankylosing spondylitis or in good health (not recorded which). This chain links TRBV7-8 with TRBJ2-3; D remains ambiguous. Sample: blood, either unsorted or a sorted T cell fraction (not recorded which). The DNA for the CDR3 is TGTGCCAGCAGCTTAGGTCTTAACATAATCACAGATACGCAGTATTTT. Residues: CASSLGLNIITDTQYF.